Listed here are 31 T cell receptor beta chains from one sample, sequenced in a study of T cell responses to AZD1222 COVID-19 vaccine. Produced via immunoSEQ multiplex PCR; TCRdb's table is partial and in-frame only. Here the sample spans 150,000 to 200,000 clones, roughly nine tenths being singletons. Sequenced material: peripheral blood, taken 28 days after the second AZD1222 dose. These TCRs come from an adult who received the AZD1222 COVID-19 vaccine.

The J gene is TRBJ1-6, the V gene TRBV4-3; D might be TRBD1 (5 bases). Trimming took off 4 bases at V and 0 bases at J, with 10 bases between the two ends. Germline CDR1 LGHNA, CDR2 YSLEER. There are 16 residues in the CDR3. The CDR3 reads CASSPGGSSYNSPLHF. CDR3 DNA: TGCGCCAGCAGCCCCGGGGGGAGCTCCTATAATTCACCCCTCCACTTT.

This chain links TRBV28 with TRBJ1-1, with D uncertain. Germline lookup yields CDR1 MDHEN and CDR2 SYDVKM. V was pared by 1 base and J by 0 bases, with 12 bases between. The CDR3 contains 16 residues. The CDR3 loop reads CASSLFSLFMNTEAFF. In DNA, the CDR3 is TGTGCCAGCAGTTTATTTTCCCTCTTCATGAACACTGAAGCTTTCTTT.

The chain employs TRBV2 and TRBJ1-2, with 8 positions matching TRBD1. There are 15 residues in the CDR3. Germline trimming cut 7 bases from V and 4 bases from J; bases unmatched to any gene: 11. Germline assignment: CDR1 SNHLY and CDR2 FYNNEI. The CDR3 region has the DNA TGTGCCAGCACCAAGGGGACAGGCATGGGCTATGGCTACACCTTC. It codes for CASTKGTGMGYGYTF.

The chain joins TRBV18 to TRBJ2-2; D is perhaps TRBD2 (6 bases). There are 15 residues in the CDR3. The V end was cut by 3 bases, the J end by 6 bases, with 14 bases between. The germline V gene has CDR1 KGHSH and CDR2 LQKENI. This chain's CDR3 is CASSPLEGRPGELFF. For the CDR3, the DNA is TGTGCCAGCTCACCGTTGGAGGGGAGGCCCGGGGAGCTGTTTTTT.

The rearrangement uses TRBV3-1 (or the pseudogene TRBV3-2) and TRBJ2-1; D remains unclear. Trimming left V 0 bases short and J 7 bases short, with 10 bases between. The V gene's germline CDR1 is LGHDT and CDR2 YNNKEL (reference sequence). CDR3 length: 14 amino acids. This CDR3 reads CASSQDWGTNEQFF. The CDR3 DNA sequence: TGTGCCAGCAGCCAAGACTGGGGAACAAATGAGCAGTTCTTC.

The rearrangement joins TRBV7-9 to TRBJ1-2; 8 nucleotides align to TRBD1. CDR1 is SEHNR, CDR2 FQNEAQ, per germline (reference sequence). CDR3 length: 15 amino acids. V gave up 4 bases and J gave up 6 bases; unmatched junction bases: 10. The CDR3 reads CASSSRTGQGHGYTF. CDR3 DNA sequence: TGTGCCAGCAGCTCACGTACTGGACAGGGCCATGGCTACACCTTC.

In its sample, this clone was seen a few times. V is TRBV6-2 or TRBV6-3 and J is TRBJ1-4; D not certain. The CDR3 length is 14 residues. Deletions cut 5 bases from V and 4 bases from J, with 11 bases between. Germline loops: CDR1 MNHEY, CDR2 SVGEGT. CDR3 loop: CASSPRRYNEKLFF. The CDR3 DNA is TGTGCCAGCAGTCCGCGTAGGTATAATGAAAAACTGTTTTTT.

This chain joins TRBV29-1 and TRBJ1-2; D not resolved. V was clipped by 3 bases and J by 5 bases, with 10 bases between them. The CDR3 spans 12 residues. Per germline, CDR1 SQVTM and CDR2 ANQGSEA. The CDR3 DNA reads as TGCAGCGTTGAGACGGGAGCTTATGGCTACACCTTC. This encodes CSVETGAYGYTF.

This chain uses TRBV24-1 with TRBJ2-1; TRBD2 matches at 13 bases. J gave up 7 bases and V 3 bases, and 5 bases lay outside the gene matches. Germline CDR1 KGHDR, CDR2 SFDVKD. This CDR3 is 16 amino acids long. In DNA, the CDR3 is TGTGCCACCAGTGATCCCGGACTAGCGGGGGATAATGAGCAGTTCTTC. This codes for CATSDPGLAGDNEQFF.

The V and J genes are TRBV2 and TRBJ2-5; no clear D. Germline CDR1 reads SNHLY; CDR2 reads FYNNEI. V lost 1 base to trimming and J lost 2 bases, with 5 bases between them. The CDR3 length is 13 residues. This CDR3 is CASSEGQQETQYF. DNA of the CDR3: TGTGCCAGCAGTGAAGGACAACAAGAGACCCAGTACTTC. The full variable domain, rest sourced from reference TRBV2 and TRBJ2-5, is EPEVTQTPSHQVTQMGQEVILRCVPISNHLYFYWYRQILGQKVEFLVSFYNNEISEKSEIFDDQFSVERPDGSNFTLKIRSTKLEDSAMYFCASSEGQQETQYFGPGTRLLVL.

This sequence joins TRBV2 and TRBJ2-4; D uncertain. Trimming took off 4 bases at V and 9 bases at J, with 10 bases between the two ends. This CDR3 is 12 amino acids long. CDR1 is SNHLY and CDR2 is FYNNEI in the germline V gene. This CDR3 reads CASSGRFGIQYF. The CDR3 nucleotides are TGTGCCAGCAGTGGTAGATTCGGCATTCAGTACTTC.

The chain recombines TRBV7-3 with TRBJ2-7; 7 bases line up with TRBD2. CDR1 is SGHTA and CDR2 is FQGTGA in the germline V gene. Losses at the gene ends were 0 bases for V and 6 bases for J; bases not matched to a gene: 2. The CDR3 is 13 amino acids. CDR3 coding DNA: TGTGCCAGCAGCTTAACTGGGGAGGGCGAGCAGTACTTC. Its protein product is CASSLTGEGEQYF.

This clone was detected only once. The V and J genes are TRBV27 and TRBJ1-6; D remains unclear. Germline V gene sequence: CDR1 MNHEY, CDR2 SMNVEV (reference sequence). V dropped 0 bases and J dropped 5 bases, with 8 bases sitting between them. CDR3 size: 15 residues. Here the CDR3 reads CASSLSGGNNSPLHF. As DNA, the CDR3 is TGTGCCAGCAGTTTATCCGGCGGAAATAATTCACCCCTCCACTTT.

This sequence joins TRBV6-2 or TRBV6-3 and TRBJ2-1; 11 bases match TRBD2. The junction had 13 bases not matched to a gene; V was cut back by 4 bases and J by 5 bases. The germline V gene encodes CDR1 MNHEY and CDR2 SVGEGT. The length of the CDR3 is 18 residues. The CDR3 DNA reads TGTGCCAGCAGTTCCACTCTCCCCAGACTAGCGGGGAACAATGAGCAGTTCTTC. It yields the protein CASSSTLPRLAGNNEQFF.

The V call is TRBV11-2, the J call TRBJ2-1; maybe TRBD1 (5 bases). Germline CDR1 reads SGHAT; CDR2 reads FQNNGV. Between the trimmed V and J ends, which lost 5 bases and 4 bases, there was a span of 12 bases. There are 14 residues in the CDR3. CDR3 in DNA: TGTGCCAGCAGCCCCGTCCGACAGTACAATGAGCAGTTCTTC. It yields the protein CASSPVRQYNEQFF.

V is TRBV7-8 and J is TRBJ2-7, with 7 nucleotides matching TRBD2. The length of the CDR3 is 14 residues. Germline CDR1 is SGHVS and CDR2 is FQNEAQ. V was clipped by 8 bases and J by 4 bases; unmatched bases: 11. CDR3 residues: CASVPGRWGYEQYF. DNA for the CDR3: TGTGCCAGCGTTCCCGGGAGGTGGGGGTACGAGCAGTACTTC.

The chain is built from TRBV28 and TRBJ2-7; D remains unclear. Trimming took off 2 bases at V and 2 bases at J, with 13 bases between the two ends. This CDR3 has 15 residues. Germline V gives CDR1 MDHEN, CDR2 SYDVKM. The CDR3 sequence: CASSLPGRIAYEQYF. The CDR3 bases are TGTGCCAGCAGTTTACCGGGCCGTATCGCCTACGAGCAGTACTTC.

J is TRBJ1-1 and V is TRBV7-3; possible D gene TRBD1, 5 bases. CDR1 and CDR2 from the germline V gene are SGHTA and FQGTGA. The CDR3 covers 12 residues. V gave up 5 bases and J gave up 5 bases, with 9 bases separating them. CDR3 nucleotide sequence: TGTGCCAGCAGCGGGGCGGGGACTGAAGCTTTCTTT. Translated: CASSGAGTEAFF.

The CDR3 sequence is CASSIETGTPSLAKNIQYF. CDR3 nucleotides: TGTGCCAGTAGTATTGAGACAGGGACTCCGTCTTTAGCCAAAAACATTCAGTACTTC. The V and J genes are TRBV19 and TRBJ2-4; maybe TRBD1 (7 bases). Trimming pared 3 bases from V and 0 bases from J, leaving 21 bases between. This CDR3 is built from 19 residues. Germline CDR1 reads LNHDA; CDR2 reads SQIVND (reference sequence). The full variable domain, with the rest looked up from reference TRBV19 and TRBJ2-4, is DGGITQSPKYLFRKEGQNVTLSCEQNLNHDAMYWYRQDPGQGLRLIYYSQIVNDFQKGDIAEGYSVSREKKESFPLTVTSAQKNPTAFYLCASSIETGTPSLAKNIQYFGAGTRLSVL.

The count of this clone is one. The chain links TRBV9 to TRBJ1-5; D gene unclear. The CDR3 loop spans 15 amino acids. Trimming took off 4 bases at V and 5 bases at J, with 16 bases between the two ends. Germline assignment: CDR1 SGDLS and CDR2 YYNGEE. The CDR3 loop reads CASSLGLGTDQPQHF. The CDR3 DNA is TGTGCCAGCAGCCTCGGGTTGGGTACTGATCAGCCCCAGCATTTT.

CDR3 in amino acids: CASSIGRGRDYGYTF. CDR3 nucleotide sequence: TGTGCCAGTAGTATAGGGAGGGGGCGCGACTATGGCTACACCTTC. V usage is TRBV19 and J usage is TRBJ1-2; 7 bases are shared with TRBD1. The V gene's germline CDR1 is LNHDA and CDR2 SQIVND (reference sequence). V was pared by 1 base and J by 3 bases, with 5 bases of the junction left unmatched. This CDR3 is built from 15 residues.

V usage is TRBV6-4 and J usage is TRBJ2-1; 14 bases are a match to TRBD2. CDR3 length: 14 amino acids. Germline CDR1 MRHNA, CDR2 SNTAGT. Losses at the gene ends were 6 bases for V and 8 bases for J; bases not matched to a gene: 3. CDR3 in DNA: TGTGCCAGCAGCACGGGACTAGCGGGAGATGAGCAGTTCTTC. It specifies CASSTGLAGDEQFF.

The chain is built from TRBV7-3 and TRBJ1-2; 9 bases agree with TRBD1. The germline V gene encodes CDR1 SGHTA and CDR2 FQGTGA. V gave up 0 bases and J gave up 4 bases; unmatched junction bases: 3. This CDR3 region has 15 residues. The CDR3 region is CASSLTTGGGYGYTF. As DNA, the CDR3 is TGTGCCAGCAGCTTAACGACAGGGGGAGGCTATGGCTACACCTTC. Variable domain in full (rest from reference TRBV7-3 and TRBJ1-2): GAGVSQTPSNKVTEKGKYVELRCDPISGHTALYWYRQSLGQGPEFLIYFQGTGAADDSGLPNDRFFAVRPEGSVSTLKIQRTERGDSAVYLCASSLTTGGGYGYTFGSGTRLTVV.

In its sample, this clone was seen a few times. The V gene is TRBV20-1, the J gene TRBJ2-1, with a possible D match to TRBD2 (6 bases). With 0 bases removed from V and 11 bases from J, the gap between germline ends came to 8 bases. This CDR3 contains 11 residues. Germline values: CDR1 DFQATT, CDR2 SNEGSKA (reference sequence). The CDR3 is CSARDGTQQFF. CDR3 DNA sequence: TGCAGTGCTAGAGATGGGACTCAGCAGTTCTTC.

The CDR3 is CSASLSGSRNEQFF. The CDR3 DNA reads TGCAGTGCTAGTCTGAGCGGGAGTCGGAATGAGCAGTTCTTC. This chain connects TRBV20-1 to TRBJ2-1; 8 nucleotides agree with TRBD2. The CDR3 runs to 14 residues. V lost 3 bases and J lost 7; bases outside the gene matches: 8. The germline gives CDR1 DFQATT, CDR2 SNEGSKA (reference sequence).

The chain is built from TRBV2 and TRBJ2-6; D call uncertain. Germline CDR1 reads SNHLY; CDR2 reads FYNNEI. V lost 6 bases, J lost 0 bases, and 15 bases lay in between. This CDR3 comprises 17 residues. For the CDR3, the DNA is TGTGCCAGCAGGACGTGGCAGTTTACCTCTGGGGCCAACGTCCTGACTTTC. Translation gives CASRTWQFTSGANVLTF.

The chain employs TRBV5-4 and TRBJ2-6; D is uncertain. The V gene's germline CDR1 is SGHNT and CDR2 YYREEE (reference sequence). The CDR3 consists of 14 residues. V dropped 4 bases and J dropped 1 base, with 6 bases sitting between them. The CDR3, as DNA: TGTGCCAGCAGCCCCGGGTCTGGGGCCAACGTCCTGACTTTC. It is translated as CASSPGSGANVLTF.

The chain has TRBV9 and TRBJ2-3; no definite D call. Trimming removed 0 bases at V and 3 bases at J, with 8 bases between. This CDR3 has 14 amino acids. The germline V gene has CDR1 SGDLS and CDR2 YYNGEE. CDR3 sequence (DNA): TGTGCCAGCAGCGTAGTTGGCAGGACAGATACGCAGTATTTT. This codes for CASSVVGRTDTQYF.

The rearrangement links TRBV18 to TRBJ1-5; tentatively, D is TRBD1 (5 bases). With 5 bases removed from V and 1 base from J, the gap between germline ends came to 9 bases. Germline assignment: CDR1 KGHSH and CDR2 LQKENI. The CDR3 has 14 amino acids. DNA of the CDR3: TGTGCCAGCTCAGCCCAGGGCAGCAATCAGCCCCAGCATTTT. It specifies CASSAQGSNQPQHF.

The chain links TRBV3-1 (or the pseudogene TRBV3-2) to TRBJ2-1; 8 nucleotides line up with TRBD2. CDR3 length equals 17 residues. Germline CDR1 reads LGHDT; CDR2 reads YNNKEL (reference sequence). J lost 1 base, V lost 0 bases, and 5 bases had no gene match. DNA of the CDR3: TGTGCCAGCAGCCAAGACGGGAGGGCCGAATCCTACAATGAGCAGTTCTTC. Translated: CASSQDGRAESYNEQFF.

The V and J genes are TRBV12-3 or TRBV12-4 and TRBJ2-1; D perhaps matches TRBD2 (6 bases). This CDR3 contains 13 residues. V shed 5 bases and J shed 8 bases, with 13 bases lying between them. This chain's CDR3 is CASSPGLTYEQFF. The CDR3, as DNA: TGTGCCAGCAGTCCCGGACTAACCTATGAGCAGTTCTTC.